These T cell receptor beta chains were read from a single sample in a study of blood T cell repertoires in COVID-19. The repertoire was sequenced with immunoSEQ multiplex PCR; TCRdb's copy has only in-frame clones and lacks some. The sample contains approximately 400,000 clones, about 90% of which appear only once. The sample consisted of peripheral blood. The receptor source for this set is a man aged 35 to 55 with acute or convalescent COVID-19. CDR3s include the opening cysteine and the closing phenylalanine or tryptophan. The order of the fields is D gene, CDR3 length, clone size, J gene, V gene, CDR3 DNA, CDR3 protein. The D gene is left open where the match is weak. Size is omitted from some rows. Given values are once, few, many or a class for expanded clones.

- 14 - TRBJ2-7 TRBV5-1 TGCGCCAGCAGCTTGGGTCGGAGAGGAGGCGAGCAGTACTTC CASSLGRRGGEQYF
- 14 many TRBJ1-2 TRBV29-1 TGCAGCGTTGAAGATTTGGGGGCGGGCTATGGCTACACCTTC CSVEDLGAGYGYTF
- 14 - TRBJ1-1 TRBV4-1 TGCGCCAGCAGCCAAGTGACAGGGAACACTGAAGCTTTCTTT CASSQVTGNTEAFF
TRBD1 14 - TRBJ1-2 TRBV9 TGTGCCAGCAGCACCACCGGGACAGGGTACGGCTACACCTTC CASSTTGTGYGYTF
- 16 - TRBJ2-2 TRBV5-1 TGCGCCAGCAGCCGGTCCACAGTCATCAACACCGGGGAGCTGTTTTTT CASSRSTVINTGELFF
- 14 - TRBJ1-1 TRBV14 TGTGCCAGCAGCCACAGGGCCCGGCGGACTGAAGCTTTCTTT CASSHRARRTEAFF
- 15 - TRBJ1-2 TRBV15 TGTGCCACCAGCGCACACCCGGGAGCTAACTATGGCTACACCTTC CATSAHPGANYGYTF
- 16 - TRBJ1-1 TRBV9 TGTGCCAGCAGCCCCCTCGGGCCAGGGAGGAGTAATGAAGCTTTCTTT CASSPLGPGRSNEAFF
- 14 - TRBJ1-3 TRBV3-1/TRBV3-2 TGTGCCAGCACCCAGTGGCCCTCTGGAAACACCATATATTTT CASTQWPSGNTIYF
- 13 - TRBJ1-1 TRBV28 TGTGCCAGCACCCTAGGGGGGGCCACTGAAGCTTTCTTT CASTLGGATEAFF
- 15 - TRBJ1-4 TRBV27 TGTGCCAGCAGTTTATCGGGCCCGAGGGCTGAAAAACTGTTTTTT CASSLSGPRAEKLFF
TRBD2 14 - TRBJ2-7 TRBV29-1 TGCAGCGTTGCGACTAGCGGGAGGGATGGCGAGCAGTACTTC CSVATSGRDGEQYF
- 15 once TRBJ1-1 TRBV6-2/TRBV6-3 TGTGCCAGCACCCCATATGGACGGGGGAACACTGAAGCTTTCTTT CASTPYGRGNTEAFF
TRBD2 16 few TRBJ2-1 TRBV6-2/TRBV6-3 TGTGCCAGCAGTTACGTTGGTAGCGGGGACTACAATGAGCAGTTCTTC CASSYVGSGDYNEQFF
TRBD1 12 once TRBJ1-1 TRBV12-3/TRBV12-4 TGTGCCAGCAGCCAGACAGGGAATGAAGCTTTCTTT CASSQTGNEAFF
TRBD2 15 - TRBJ2-7 TRBV27 TGTGCCAGCAGTTTATCGGCTAGCGGCTCCTACGAGCAGTACTTC CASSLSASGSYEQYF
TRBD2 18 - TRBJ2-3 TRBV7-3 TGTGCCAGCAGCCAACACAGACTAGCGGGGGGGCCTTTGGATACGCAGTATTTT CASSQHRLAGGPLDTQYF
- 13 - TRBJ2-1 TRBV28 TGTGCCAGCAGTCTCGGTTCCTACAATGAGCAGTTCTTC CASSLGSYNEQFF
TRBD2 19 - TRBJ2-2 TRBV4-3 TGCGCCAGCAGCCAAGATAGTACCAGCGGGGGGGCTGGCACCGGGGAGCTGTTTTTT CASSQDSTSGGAGTGELFF
TRBD2 14 - TRBJ2-3 TRBV28 TGTGCCAGCAATCGGGGGGGCCCTACAGATACGCAGTATTTT CASNRGGPTDTQYF
TRBD1 14 - TRBJ1-1 TRBV7-9 TGTGCCAGCACCCCCGGGACAGGGTGGTTCGAAGCTTTCTTT CASTPGTGWFEAFF
- 10 - TRBJ2-5 TRBV2 TGTGCCAGCAGTCGGGAGACCCAGTACTTC CASSRETQYF
TRBD1 13 - TRBJ2-7 TRBV9 TGTGCCAGCAGCGGACAGGGGGCGCGAGAGCAGTACTTC CASSGQGAREQYF
- 13 - TRBJ2-7 TRBV27 TGTGCCAGCAGTTTCGGTGCGGGTTTCGAGCAGTACTTC CASSFGAGFEQYF
- 11 - TRBJ2-7 TRBV5-4 TGTGCCAGCAGCGGAGCCTACGAGCAGTACTTC CASSGAYEQYF
- 12 - TRBJ1-1 TRBV6-6 TGTGCCAGCAGTTACTCGGGAGCTGAAGCTTTCTTT CASSYSGAEAFF
TRBD1 16 - TRBJ2-3 TRBV9 TGTGCCAGCAGCCTCGGGACAGGGGCCTTCACAGATACGCAGTATTTT CASSLGTGAFTDTQYF
- 15 - TRBJ1-1 TRBV3-1/TRBV3-2 TGTGCCAGCAGCCAGGGAGGTATAATGAACACTGAAGCTTTCTTT CASSQGGIMNTEAFF
- 13 - TRBJ2-2 TRBV6-5 TGTGCCAGCAGTCAGACAGCGACCGGGGAGCTGTTTTTT CASSQTATGELFF
- 13 - TRBJ1-1 TRBV4-1 TGCGCCAGCAGCGCTCGACAGGACACTGAAGCTTTCTTT CASSARQDTEAFF
- 14 - TRBJ2-7 TRBV2 TGTGCCAGCAGTGTCCCTCCTAGGACCTACGAGCAGTACTTC CASSVPPRTYEQYF
- 13 once TRBJ1-1 TRBV5-6 TGTGCCAGCAGCTTGAATCGGCGGGCTGAAGCTTTCTTT CASSLNRRAEAFF
TRBD2 15 - TRBJ2-5 TRBV27 TGTGCCAGCAGTTTATCAAGCGGGGGTCAAGAGACCCAGTACTTC CASSLSSGGQETQYF
TRBD1 15 - TRBJ2-5 TRBV7-2 TGTGCCAGCAGCTTACGACAGGGGGCTTTGGAGACCCAGTACTTC CASSLRQGALETQYF
- 16 - TRBJ1-2 TRBV4-3 TGCGCCAGCAGCCAAGTTCGGGGTGGTGAATACTATGGCTACACCTTC CASSQVRGGEYYGYTF
TRBD1 15 few TRBJ1-4 TRBV28 TGTGCCAGCAGTCGCGACACGGGACAGAAAGAAAAACTGTTTTTT CASSRDTGQKEKLFF
TRBD2 16 - TRBJ2-1 TRBV4-1 TGCGCCAGCAGCCCCAAGAGCGGGAGGGCCTCCAATGAGCAGTTCTTC CASSPKSGRASNEQFF
- 14 - TRBJ1-5 TRBV24-1 TGTGCCACCAGTGCTCGGGGGTCGAATCAGCCCCAGCATTTT CATSARGSNQPQHF
TRBD1 15 - TRBJ1-1 TRBV7-6 TGTGCCAGCAGTCTAAGTCAGGGGGGTGACACTGAAGCTTTCTTT CASSLSQGGDTEAFF
TRBD2 16 - TRBJ2-3 TRBV4-3 TGCGCCAGCAGCCAAGCCCGGACTAGCGGATGGGATACGCAGTATTTT CASSQARTSGWDTQYF
TRBD2 16 once TRBJ2-1 TRBV7-9 TGTGCCAGCAGCTTAGACCGGGAGGGCCTGTACAATGAGCAGTTCTTC CASSLDREGLYNEQFF
- 12 once TRBJ2-1 TRBV4-1 TGCGCCAGCAGCCAAGATCTTCGTCAGGCGTTCTTC CASSQDLRQAFF
TRBD2 17 - TRBJ2-1 TRBV6-2/TRBV6-3 TGTGCCAGCAGTTACTCGGCAGCGGGGGGCCGGGCTAATGAGCAGTTCTTC CASSYSAAGGRANEQFF
TRBD1 12 - TRBJ2-7 TRBV25-1 TGTGCCAGCAGCGGGGACAGCTACGAGCAGTACTTC CASSGDSYEQYF
- 12 - TRBJ2-7 TRBV3-1/TRBV3-2 TGTGCCAGCAGCCAGGGGGCTGACGAGCAGTACTTC CASSQGADEQYF
- 15 - TRBJ1-2 TRBV27 TGTGCCAGCAGTCTAACTGTACGGGGTAACTATGGCTACACCTTC CASSLTVRGNYGYTF
TRBD2 15 - TRBJ2-1 TRBV30 TGTGCCTGGAGTGCAACTAGCGCCTCCTACAATGAGCAGTTCTTC CAWSATSASYNEQFF
TRBD1 15 - TRBJ2-1 TRBV7-7 TGTGCTAGCAGCTCTTCAGGGGGTCCATCGAGTGAGCAGTTCTTC CASSSSGGPSSEQFF
- 15 - TRBJ2-2 TRBV18 TGTGCCAGCTCACCTGGCGGACTGAACACCGGGGAGCTGTTTTTT CASSPGGLNTGELFF
TRBD1 13 - TRBJ2-1 TRBV12-3/TRBV12-4 TGTGCCAGCAGGGGGACAGGGGGCAATGAGCAGTTCTTC CASRGTGGNEQFF
TRBD1 14 - TRBJ1-6 TRBV27 TGTGCCAGCAGTTTACAAGGGGGCTTCTCACCCCTCCACTTT CASSLQGGFSPLHF
- 15 - TRBJ2-5 TRBV27 TGTGCCAGCAGTTTAGCAGGGGTGCCACAAGAGACCCAGTACTTC CASSLAGVPQETQYF
- 17 - TRBJ1-1 TRBV7-9 TGTGCCAGCAGCGCCCATTCGGGACACCCGACGGGCACTGAAGCTTTCTTT CASSAHSGHPTGTEAFF
- 14 - TRBJ1-2 TRBV28 TGTGCCAGCAGTTGGGTCGACAGGAACTATGGCTACACCTTC CASSWVDRNYGYTF
TRBD1 13 - TRBJ1-5 TRBV5-1 TGCGCCAGCAGGACAGGGAGCAATCAGCCCCAGCATTTT CASRTGSNQPQHF
TRBD1 15 - TRBJ2-2 TRBV6-2/TRBV6-3 TGTGCCAGCAGTTACCGGGCAGGGGGCGCCGGGGAGCTGTTTTTT CASSYRAGGAGELFF
TRBD2 18 many TRBJ2-1 TRBV4-3 TGCGCCAGCAGCCAAGAGGGAGCGGGGGGTCCCAGATTCAATGAGCAGTTCTTC CASSQEGAGGPRFNEQFF
- 16 - TRBJ1-2 TRBV4-1 TGCGCCAGCAGCCAAGGTCCTACGCTCCCTAGCTATGGCTACACCTTC CASSQGPTLPSYGYTF
TRBD2 17 few TRBJ2-7 TRBV5-1 TGCGCCAGCAGCTTGGAGCCGACTAGCGGGAGCTCCTACGAGCAGTACTTC CASSLEPTSGSSYEQYF